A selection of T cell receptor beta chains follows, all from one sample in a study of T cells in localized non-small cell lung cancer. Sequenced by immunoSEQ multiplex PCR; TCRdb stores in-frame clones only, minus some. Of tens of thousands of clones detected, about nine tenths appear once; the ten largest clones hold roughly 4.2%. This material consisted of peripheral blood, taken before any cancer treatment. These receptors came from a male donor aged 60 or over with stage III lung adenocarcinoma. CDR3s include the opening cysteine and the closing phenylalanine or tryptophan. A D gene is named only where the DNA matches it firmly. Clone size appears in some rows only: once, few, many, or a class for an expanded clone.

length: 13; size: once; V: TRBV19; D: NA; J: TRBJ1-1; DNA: TGTGCCAGTATCAGGGAAATGCGCACTGAAGCTTTCTTT; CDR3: CASIREMRTEAFF
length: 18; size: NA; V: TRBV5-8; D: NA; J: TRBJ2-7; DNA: TGTGCCAGCAGCTCTTTCCTGGCGGGTTTCAGGAGTTCCTACGAGCAGTACTTC; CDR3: CASSSFLAGFRSSYEQYF
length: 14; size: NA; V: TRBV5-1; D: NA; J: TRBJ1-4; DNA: TGCGCCAGCAGCTTGGGGGGTCTCAATGAAAAACTGTTTTTT; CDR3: CASSLGGLNEKLFF
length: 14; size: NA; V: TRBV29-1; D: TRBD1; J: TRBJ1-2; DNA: TGCAGCGTGGCCCTGGGACAGGGGGCCTGGGGCTACACCTTC; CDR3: CSVALGQGAWGYTF
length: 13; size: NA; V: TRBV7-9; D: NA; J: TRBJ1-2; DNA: TGTGCCAGCAGCCCGCCTAGGGACTATGGCTACACCTTC; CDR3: CASSPPRDYGYTF
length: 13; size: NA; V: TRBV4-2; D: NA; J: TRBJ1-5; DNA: TGTGCCAGCAGCCAAGATGACGGTCAGCCCCAGCATTTT; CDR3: CASSQDDGQPQHF
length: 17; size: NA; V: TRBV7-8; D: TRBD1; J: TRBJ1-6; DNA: TGTGCCAGCAGCCCACGGACAGGGAGGTCCTATAATTCACCCCTCCACTTT; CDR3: CASSPRTGRSYNSPLHF
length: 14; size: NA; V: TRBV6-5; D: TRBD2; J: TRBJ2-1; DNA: TGTGCCTGCGCCCTAGCGGGGGGCCCCGAGGAGCAGTTCTTC; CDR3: CACALAGGPEEQFF
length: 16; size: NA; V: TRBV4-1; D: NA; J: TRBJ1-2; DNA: TGCGCCAGCAGCCAAGATTGGGGCACTTCTAACTATGGCTACACCTTC; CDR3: CASSQDWGTSNYGYTF
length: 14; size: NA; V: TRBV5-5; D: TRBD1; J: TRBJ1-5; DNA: TGTGCCAGCAGCGAAGGGACAGGGACTCAGCCCCAGCATTTT; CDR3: CASSEGTGTQPQHF
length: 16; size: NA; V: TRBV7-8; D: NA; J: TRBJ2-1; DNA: TGTGCCAGCAGCTTAGCGGCGGCAACTATTTACAATGAGCAGTTCTTC; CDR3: CASSLAAATIYNEQFF
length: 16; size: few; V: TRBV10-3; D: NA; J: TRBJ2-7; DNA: TGTGCCATCAGTGAATTGGCCGGGACACGCGCCTACGAGCAGTACTTC; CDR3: CAISELAGTRAYEQYF
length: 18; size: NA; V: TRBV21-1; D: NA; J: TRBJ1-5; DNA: TGTGCCAGCAGCCGCTCCCCGGGGGGGGCAAGGTGCAATCAGCCCCAGCATTTT; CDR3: CASSRSPGGARCNQPQHF
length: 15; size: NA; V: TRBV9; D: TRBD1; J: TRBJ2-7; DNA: TGTGCCAGCAGCGTAGGTACAGGGGGTAGCTACGAGCAGTACTTC; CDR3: CASSVGTGGSYEQYF
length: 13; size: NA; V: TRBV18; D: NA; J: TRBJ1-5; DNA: TGTGCCAGCTCACCTTCAGGAGATCAGCCCCAGCATTTT; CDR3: CASSPSGDQPQHF
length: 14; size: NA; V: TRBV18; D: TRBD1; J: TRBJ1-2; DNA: TGTGCCAGCTCCCCGCGACAGGGCGGCTATGGCTACACCTTC; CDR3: CASSPRQGGYGYTF
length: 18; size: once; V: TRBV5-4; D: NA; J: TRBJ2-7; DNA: TGTGCCAGCAGCTTCTTCGGCGCGGGACCTGTCCTAGCCATGGGGCAGTACTTC; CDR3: CASSFFGAGPVLAMGQYF
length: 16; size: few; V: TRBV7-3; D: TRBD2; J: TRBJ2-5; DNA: TGTGCCAGCAGCCTCGGGGCGGGGGGGCCCAGAGAGACCCAGTACTTC; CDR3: CASSLGAGGPRETQYF
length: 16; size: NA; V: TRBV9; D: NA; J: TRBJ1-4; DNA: TGTGCCAGCAGCCCCACCCCGGGGCTTGTGTGGGAAAAACTGTTTTTT; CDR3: CASSPTPGLVWEKLFF
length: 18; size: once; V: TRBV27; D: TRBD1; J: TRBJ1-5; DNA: TGTGCCAGCAGTTTAGGAGGGACAGCCCTTTCGGGCAATCAGCCCCAGCATTTT; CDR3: CASSLGGTALSGNQPQHF